Below, 16 T cell receptor beta chains from the same sample are listed, as sequenced in a study of shared clonotypes between healthy human individuals. Measured with immunoSEQ multiplex PCR; TCRdb has only the in-frame clones, and not every one. The sample carries roughly 2.5 million clones, roughly 92% recorded once. Sequencing was done on a sample of naive CD4+ T cells sorted from blood. Sample subset: CD45RA+ positively selected. These receptors all stem from a man younger than 35 in good health.

J is TRBJ2-2 and V is TRBV4-1, with D possibly TRBD1 on 6 matching bases. Per the germline V gene, CDR1 is MGHRA and CDR2 is YSYEKL. Trimming shortened V by 2 bases and J by 8 bases, and 18 bases separated the two germline ends. The CDR3 extends over 16 amino acids. CDR3 bases: TGCGCCAGCAGCCAAAGGGACACCTGGGCTTTAGGGGAGCTGTTTTTT. Translating it yields CASSQRDTWALGELFF.

This chain joins TRBV5-1 and TRBJ2-3; 15 bases match TRBD2. J gave up 1 base and V 4 bases, and 7 bases lay outside the gene matches. CDR3 length: 18 amino acids. CDR1 SGHRS and CDR2 YFSETQ come from the germline V gene. The chain's CDR3 is CASSKGTSGRWGTDTQYF. The DNA for the CDR3 is TGCGCCAGCAGCAAAGGGACTAGCGGGAGGTGGGGCACAGATACGCAGTATTTT.

This clone turned up a few times. Other DNA sequences of this sample code for an identical CDR3. As DNA, the CDR3 is TGCGCCAGCAGCCAAGATGGGACAGGAGATCAGCCCCAGCATTTT. Translating gives CASSQDGTGDQPQHF. This rearrangement joins TRBV4-3 to TRBJ1-5; 8 bases agree with TRBD1. The CDR3 covers 15 residues. With 0 bases clipped from V and 5 bases from J, the junction kept 3 bases outside the gene matches. Germline assignment: CDR1 LGHNA and CDR2 YSLEER.

V and J are TRBV10-1 and TRBJ2-3; D ambiguous. The CDR3 loop spans 13 amino acids. The V end was cut by 0 bases, the J end by 7 bases, with 8 bases between. The germline CDR1 and CDR2 sequences are WNHNN and SYGVQD (reference sequence). CDR3 DNA sequence: TGCGCCAGCAGTGAGTCGGTCGAGAATACGCAGTATTTT. Its protein is CASSESVENTQYF.

A few counts support this clone. J is TRBJ1-1 and V is TRBV10-3; TRBD1 aligns across 8 bases. The CDR3 is 14 amino acids. Germline lookup yields CDR1 ENHRY and CDR2 SYGVKD. Trimming cost V 0 bases and J 6 bases; bases outside gene matches: 3. This chain's CDR3 is CAISESDRAAEAFF. CDR3 sequence (DNA): TGTGCCATCAGTGAGTCGGACAGGGCTGCTGAAGCTTTCTTT.

The chain links TRBV5-1 to TRBJ1-4, with 10 bases that match TRBD1. This CDR3 is 15 amino acids long. Germline CDR1 is SGHRS and CDR2 is YFSETQ. V was clipped by 3 bases and J by 7 bases; unmatched bases: 6. For the CDR3, the DNA is TGCGCCAGCAGCTCCACGACAGGGGGCGGTGAAAAACTGTTTTTT. Residues: CASSSTTGGGEKLFF.

The V call is TRBV19, the J call TRBJ1-2; D possibly corresponds to TRBD1 (5 bases). The CDR3 is made up of 13 amino acids. Germline V gene sequence: CDR1 LNHDA, CDR2 SQIVND (reference sequence). V was cut by 6 bases and J by 3 bases, with 11 bases left in between. The CDR3 spells CASSQTVHYGYTF. In DNA, the CDR3 is TGTGCCAGTAGCCAGACAGTACACTATGGCTACACCTTC.

The V and J genes are TRBV5-8 and TRBJ1-1; D not certain. Germline V CDR1 and CDR2: SGHTS, YDEGEE. This CDR3 has 14 residues. V was pared by 4 bases and J by 1 base, with 11 bases between. For the CDR3, the DNA is TGTGCCAGCAGCCGACCCAGCAGGAACACTGAAGCTTTCTTT. As protein: CASSRPSRNTEAFF.

This chain joins TRBV5-6 and TRBJ1-1; weak D call: TRBD1 (5 bases). Germline V gives CDR1 SGHDT, CDR2 YYEEEE. Trimming took 2 bases from V and 0 from J, leaving 14 bases between them. The CDR3 has 16 amino acids. CDR3 coding DNA: TGTGCCAGCAGCTTCTTACGACAGACCCTGAACACTGAAGCTTTCTTT. It yields the protein CASSFLRQTLNTEAFF. The full variable domain, in which reference TRBV5-6 and TRBJ1-1 provide the parts outside the CDR3, is DAGVTQSPTHLIKTRGQQVTLRCSPKSGHDTVSWYQQALGQGPQFIFQYYEEEERQRGNFPDRFSGHQFPNYSSELNVNALLLGDSALYLCASSFLRQTLNTEAFFGQGTRLTVV.

V usage is TRBV5-1 and J usage is TRBJ2-3, with D tentatively TRBD2 (5 bases). The CDR3 runs 15 residues. Germline lookup yields CDR1 SGHRS and CDR2 YFSETQ. Trimming removed 3 bases at V and 3 bases at J, with 14 bases between. CDR3: CASSSGPAATDTQYF. CDR3 bases: TGCGCCAGCAGCTCCGGGCCAGCGGCGACAGATACGCAGTATTTT.

This clone was counted a single time. Additional DNA sequences in this sample encode the identical CDR3. The rearrangement joins TRBV7-8 to TRBJ2-5; possibly TRBD2 for D (6 bases). Trimming cost V 1 base and J 2 bases, with 8 bases left between them. CDR3 size: 14 residues. Per germline, CDR1 SGHVS and CDR2 FQNEAQ. The CDR3, as DNA: TGTGCCAGCAGCTTAGGGGCGGGACAAGAGACCCAGTACTTC. Its translation is CASSLGAGQETQYF. The variable domain in full, completed from reference TRBV7-8 and TRBJ2-5, reads GAGVSQSPRYKVAKRGQDVALRCDPISGHVSLFWYQQALGQGPEFLTYFQNEAQLDKSGLPSDRFFAERPEGSVSTLKIQRTQQEDSAVYLCASSLGAGQETQYFGPGTRLLVL.

The rearrangement uses TRBV7-9 and TRBJ2-1; D unclear. The CDR3 totals 15 residues. Trimming shortened V by 5 bases and J by 6 bases, and 17 bases separated the two germline ends. Germline V gene data show CDR1 as SEHNR and CDR2 as FQNEAQ (reference sequence). As DNA, the CDR3 is TGTGCCAGCAGCGAAGGGCCGAACATGTCCAATGAGCAGTTCTTC. It codes for CASSEGPNMSNEQFF.

This clone turned up a few times. The rearrangement uses TRBV4-1 and TRBJ1-1, with TRBD1 matching 8 bases. V was clipped by 8 bases and J by 5 bases; unmatched bases: 7. This CDR3 is built from 13 residues. CDR1 and CDR2 (germline): MGHRA, YSYEKL. The CDR3: CASAGQERTEAFF. The CDR3 DNA is TGCGCCAGCGCGGGACAGGAGCGAACTGAAGCTTTCTTT.

V usage is TRBV6-6 and J usage is TRBJ2-1; the match to TRBD2 covers 12 bases. This CDR3 has 15 amino acids. Germline CDR1 is MNHNY and CDR2 is SVGAGI (reference sequence). With V trimmed by 4 bases and J by 4 bases, 2 bases remained unmatched. CDR3 in amino acids: CASSSSGGAYNEQFF. CDR3 sequence (DNA): TGTGCCAGCAGTTCTAGCGGGGGGGCTTACAATGAGCAGTTCTTC.

This clone appeared once. V and J are TRBV4-3 and TRBJ2-3, with TRBD2 identical over 7 bases. Losses at the gene ends were 4 bases for V and 0 bases for J; bases not matched to a gene: 4. Germline CDR1 is LGHNA and CDR2 is YSLEER. The CDR3 is 15 residues long. CDR3 region: CASSPGGTSTDTQYF. The CDR3 coding sequence is TGCGCCAGCAGCCCCGGGGGGACTAGCACAGATACGCAGTATTTT.

As concerns this clone: The same CDR3 can be traced to other DNA sequences in this sample. V and J are TRBV5-1 and TRBJ1-6; D remains unclear. Trimming stripped 0 bases from V and 7 bases from J, with 8 bases between. The CDR3 spans 14 residues. CDR1 is SGHRS and CDR2 is YFSETQ in the germline V gene. In DNA, the CDR3 is TGCGCCAGCAGCTTGGGCCAGCAAAATTCACCCCTCCACTTT. Translated: CASSLGQQNSPLHF.